This T cell receptor (beta chain) derives from a study of cytomegalovirus exposure and HLA in healthy donors. The PCR contained 60 Vbeta and 13 Jbeta primers. Data came from immunoSEQ multiplex PCR; TCRdb stores just in-frame clones and leaves some out. Here the sample spans under 130,000 clones, roughly three quarters being singletons. The sequence derives from a male donor in good health and CMV-seronegative. Sequencing used PBMCs.

The CDR3 DNA reads as TGCAGCGTTGAATGGGCAGAAGTAAGTACCTACAATGAGCAGTTCTTC. Translated: CSVEWAEVSTYNEQFF. This chain links TRBV29-1 with TRBJ2-1; D not resolved. Between the trimmed V and J ends, which lost 2 bases and 2 bases, there was a span of 16 bases. The CDR3 has 16 amino acids. Germline-derived CDR1 and CDR2 are SQVTM and ANQGSEA.